This T cell receptor (beta chain) was identified during a study of blood T cell repertoires in COVID-19. The germline gives CDR1 LGHDT, CDR2 YNNKEL (reference sequence). There are 14 residues in the CDR3. V lost 3 bases to trimming and J lost 7 bases; unmatched junction nucleotides: 6. Produced via immunoSEQ multiplex PCR; TCRdb's table is partial and in-frame only. The sample lists 85,000 or so clones, 70% to 90% occurring once. Input material: peripheral blood. This sequence joins TRBV3-1 (or the pseudogene TRBV3-2) and TRBJ2-5; 9 nucleotides agree with TRBD2. The receptor comes from a man between 50 and 59 years old with active or convalescent COVID-19. In DNA form, the CDR3 reads TGTGCCAGCAGCCACGATAGCGGGGGCGGGACCCAGTACTTC. Residues: CASSHDSGGGTQYF.